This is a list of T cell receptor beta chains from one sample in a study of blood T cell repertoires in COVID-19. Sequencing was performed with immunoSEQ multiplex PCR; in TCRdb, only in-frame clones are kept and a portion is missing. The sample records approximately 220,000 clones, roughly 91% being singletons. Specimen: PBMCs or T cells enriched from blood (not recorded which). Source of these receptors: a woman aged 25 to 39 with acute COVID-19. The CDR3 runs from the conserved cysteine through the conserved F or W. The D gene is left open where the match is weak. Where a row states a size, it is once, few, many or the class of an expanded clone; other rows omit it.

CDR3 DNA: TGTGCCAGCTCACCGAAAGCCCTAACCTACAATGAGCAGTTCTTC
CDR3 protein: CASSPKALTYNEQFF
D gene: .
V gene: TRBV18
J gene: TRBJ2-1
clone size: .

CDR3 DNA: TGTGCCAGTAGTATCGGACTCCTAGACCCGGCTTTCTTT
CDR3 protein: CASSIGLLDPAFF
D gene: .
V gene: TRBV19
J gene: TRBJ1-1
clone size: .

CDR3 DNA: TGTGCCAGCAGCATCCCCGCGGGACAGATCTACAATGAGCAGTTCTTC
CDR3 protein: CASSIPAGQIYNEQFF
D gene: .
V gene: TRBV9
J gene: TRBJ2-1
clone size: .

CDR3 DNA: TGTGCTAGTGGTCCATGTCTTTTGACTGTGGACAGGGCGCGGGAGACCCAGTACTTC
CDR3 protein: CASGPCLLTVDRARETQYF
D gene: TRBD1
V gene: TRBV12-5
J gene: TRBJ2-5
clone size: .

CDR3 DNA: TGTGCCAGCAGTTACTCCGGGCGCCCGGGTCGGGAGCTGAACACTGAAGCTTTCTTT
CDR3 protein: CASSYSGRPGRELNTEAFF
D gene: .
V gene: TRBV6-2/TRBV6-3
J gene: TRBJ1-1
clone size: .

CDR3 DNA: TGCGCCAGCAGCTCGGCTGGGGAGCCCTCCACTGAAGCTTTCTTT
CDR3 protein: CASSSAGEPSTEAFF
D gene: .
V gene: TRBV5-1
J gene: TRBJ1-1
clone size: .

CDR3 DNA: TGTGCCTGTCTGGGACAGGGAGATTCACCCCTCCACTTT
CDR3 protein: CACLGQGDSPLHF
D gene: TRBD1
V gene: TRBV30
J gene: TRBJ1-6
clone size: .

CDR3 DNA: TGTGCCAGCAGCTTGAGGCTAGCGGGGGCCGCACGCTATACGCAGTATTTT
CDR3 protein: CASSLRLAGAARYTQYF
D gene: TRBD2
V gene: TRBV5-4
J gene: TRBJ2-3
clone size: .

CDR3 DNA: TGTGCCAGCAGTGCACGACAGGGCAATCAGCCCCAGCATTTT
CDR3 protein: CASSARQGNQPQHF
D gene: .
V gene: TRBV2
J gene: TRBJ1-5
clone size: .

CDR3 DNA: TGTGCCTGCAGGGATAGCGGGGCCTACAATGAGCAGTTCTTC
CDR3 protein: CACRDSGAYNEQFF
D gene: TRBD2
V gene: TRBV30
J gene: TRBJ2-1
clone size: .

CDR3 DNA: TGTGCCAGCAGCCAATCCGGCGGAACTGAAGCTTTCTTT
CDR3 protein: CASSQSGGTEAFF
D gene: .
V gene: TRBV16
J gene: TRBJ1-1
clone size: .

CDR3 DNA: TGTGCCATCAGTGAGTCGCCCCGACAGGGCAACTATGGCTACACCTTC
CDR3 protein: CAISESPRQGNYGYTF
D gene: TRBD1
V gene: TRBV10-3
J gene: TRBJ1-2
clone size: .

CDR3 DNA: TGCGCCAGCAGCCAAGATTTCTGGGGACAGGGTTTCGGCTACACCTTC
CDR3 protein: CASSQDFWGQGFGYTF
D gene: TRBD1
V gene: TRBV4-1
J gene: TRBJ1-2
clone size: .

CDR3 DNA: TGTGCCAGCAGCTTGATGGGCCTAGCGGGGCCCACGGGCAATGAGCAGTTCTTC
CDR3 protein: CASSLMGLAGPTGNEQFF
D gene: TRBD2
V gene: TRBV11-3
J gene: TRBJ2-1
clone size: .

CDR3 DNA: TGTGCCAGCAGCTCCGTCAGCAGGGTCAATGAGCAGTTCTTC
CDR3 protein: CASSSVSRVNEQFF
D gene: .
V gene: TRBV7-2
J gene: TRBJ2-1
clone size: once

CDR3 DNA: TGCGCCAGCAGCCAAGACCGGACAGTCTATGGCTACACCTTC
CDR3 protein: CASSQDRTVYGYTF
D gene: .
V gene: TRBV4-3
J gene: TRBJ1-2
clone size: few

CDR3 DNA: TGTGCCAGCAGCTTCGGGACGGGGGACATTCAGTACTTC
CDR3 protein: CASSFGTGDIQYF
D gene: .
V gene: TRBV7-3
J gene: TRBJ2-4
clone size: once

CDR3 DNA: TGTGCCAGCAGCAGGGAGGGGGACAGGGGGTTCGATGAGCAGTTCTTC
CDR3 protein: CASSREGDRGFDEQFF
D gene: TRBD1
V gene: TRBV9
J gene: TRBJ2-1
clone size: .

CDR3 DNA: TGTGCCAGCAGTATCACAGGGACAGGGGTTGGCTACACCTTC
CDR3 protein: CASSITGTGVGYTF
D gene: TRBD1
V gene: TRBV28
J gene: TRBJ1-2
clone size: .

CDR3 DNA: TGTGCCAGCAGCTTCCAAGCGGGGTATGGAGGGGAGCTGTTTTTT
CDR3 protein: CASSFQAGYGGELFF
D gene: TRBD2
V gene: TRBV11-3
J gene: TRBJ2-2
clone size: few

CDR3 DNA: TGCGCCAGCACCCCGGGAGGAGAAAGGTCACCCCTCCACTTT
CDR3 protein: CASTPGGERSPLHF
D gene: .
V gene: TRBV5-1
J gene: TRBJ1-6
clone size: .

CDR3 DNA: TGTGCCAGCAGTACCGCCGGGACTAGCGGTAAAGAGACCCAGTACTTC
CDR3 protein: CASSTAGTSGKETQYF
D gene: TRBD2
V gene: TRBV6-6
J gene: TRBJ2-5
clone size: .